The TCR beta chain under discussion was sequenced for a study of T cell changes during pregnancy in multiple sclerosis. Profiling relied on immunoSEQ multiplex PCR, and the TCRdb table lists in-frame clones only, not all of them. Of approximately 90,000 clones listed, around 94% are singletons. Trimming stripped 11 bases from V and 6 bases from J, with 10 bases between. Per the germline V gene, CDR1 is SNHLY and CDR2 is FYNNEI. The CDR3 is 10 residues long. The sequence derives from a female donor with multiple sclerosis, enrolled in a pregnancy study. The sequencing used peripheral blood, collected in the third trimester of pregnancy. The V gene is TRBV2, the J gene TRBJ1-1, with D tentatively TRBD1 (6 bases). The DNA of the CDR3 is TGTGCCGGGGGGGGCGCTGAAGCTTTCTTT. Protein sequence: CAGGGAEAFF.